Sequencing of this T cell receptor (beta chain) was carried out in a study of identical twins. This clonotype has only a few counts. Its antigen is still unknown. TCRdb re-derived calls from the 5' RACE reads in MiXCR, one entry per CDR3 protein. Of approximately 680,000 distinct CDR3 sequences listed, just over 7% are singletons. Study results and limitations: Excess sharing between twins was weaker in beta out-of-frame sequences.

The CDR3 is made up of 17 amino acids. Unmatched junction bases numbered 8, after V lost 0 bases and J lost 5 bases. Germline lookup yields CDR1 ENHRY and CDR2 SYGVKD. These same data were also listed under a study on yellow fever vaccine responses in identical twins. That work adds: Reportedly, the response of twins' T cells to the vaccine seemed partly convergent, partly personalized.

The chain combines TRBV10-3 with TRBJ2-3; 10 nucleotides match TRBD1. Sequenced: PBMCs. The source of this sequence is a young woman in good health. Written as DNA, the CDR3 is TGTGCCATCAGTGAGTCTCCGGGACAGGGGCCGCGAGATACGCAGTATTTT. Protein sequence: CAISESPGQGPRDTQYF.